This TCR beta chain was observed in a study of long-term antiretroviral therapy in people with HIV. Samples were assayed with immunoSEQ v3.0 at survey level. Data came from immunoSEQ multiplex PCR; TCRdb stores just in-frame clones and leaves some out. The data contain roughly 15,000 clones, 80% of them seen just once; the ten biggest clones take up roughly 13%. Study-wide findings and caveats: Investigators report no available data on ART adherence, viral resistance or therapy changes.

A remark on this clone: Its matching antigen is unknown.

Per the germline V gene, CDR1 is MNHNS and CDR2 is SASEGT. Trimming removed 4 bases from V and 5 bases from J, with 7 bases in between. This CDR3 spans 12 amino acids. The sequence was obtained from a man between 35 and 55 years old with HIV. The starting material was unsorted PBMCs, obtained 3.2 years before starting antiretroviral therapy. V usage is TRBV6-1 and J usage is TRBJ2-3; D uncertain. This CDR3 is CASSVPLDTQYF. The CDR3 DNA reads TGTGCCAGCAGTGTGCCCCTAGATACGCAGTATTTT.